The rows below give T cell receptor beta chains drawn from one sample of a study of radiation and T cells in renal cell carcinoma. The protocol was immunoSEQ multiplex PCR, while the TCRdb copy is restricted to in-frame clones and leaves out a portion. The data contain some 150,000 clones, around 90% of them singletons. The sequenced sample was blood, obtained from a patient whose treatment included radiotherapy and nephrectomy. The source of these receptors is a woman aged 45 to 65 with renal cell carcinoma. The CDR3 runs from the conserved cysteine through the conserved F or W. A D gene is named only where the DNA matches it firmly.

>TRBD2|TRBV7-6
CASSLTTSDTGELFF
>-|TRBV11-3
CASSLESFGELFF
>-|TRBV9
CASSVSRWRGVGSQPQHF
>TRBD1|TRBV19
CASSTLRQGKLFF
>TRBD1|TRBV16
CASSQSGTGGLSQPQHF
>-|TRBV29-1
CSVGVWADTEAFF
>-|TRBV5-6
CASSNRGIYVETQYF
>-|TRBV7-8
CASSPRLRGANYGYTF
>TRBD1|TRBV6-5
CASGPGQPYYGYTF
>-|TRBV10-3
CAISGRTEAFF
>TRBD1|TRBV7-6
CASSTNRGAQETQYF
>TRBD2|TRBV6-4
CASSAGLAGGQDTQYF
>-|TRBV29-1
CSVGPGGWTNYGYTF
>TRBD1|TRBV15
CATSKGIQGFNSPLHF
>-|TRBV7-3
CASSLGAGKDGYTF
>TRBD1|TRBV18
CASGPGQGSSGANVLTF
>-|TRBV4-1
CASSQDLMGGRVGAFF
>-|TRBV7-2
CASSLGPRTFDPPYNEQFF
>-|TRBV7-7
CASSSTGLQETQYF
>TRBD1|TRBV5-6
CASSAGTGTTDTQYF
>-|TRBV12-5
CASGGWDRTQYF
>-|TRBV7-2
CASSPDSGANVLTF
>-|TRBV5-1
CASSLYGGHTEAFF
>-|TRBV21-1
CASSKESSNQPQHF
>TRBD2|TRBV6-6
CASSSNILAATDTQYF
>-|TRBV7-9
CASSFPAYVRRPEAFF
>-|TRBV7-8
CASSEMDSTEQYF
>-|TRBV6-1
CASSVAIGTEAFF
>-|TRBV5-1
CASSLETQAEAFF
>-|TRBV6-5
CASKAGLHTDTQYF
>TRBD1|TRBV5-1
CASSLVAGGQSGNTIYF
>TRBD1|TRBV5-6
CASRNDRGPHYGYTF